One and the same sample provided the 31 T cell receptor beta chains below, sequenced in a study of Graves' ophthalmopathy and Graves' hyperthyroidism. RNA served as the template for amplifying TCR beta CDR3 regions. First-round RT-PCR relied on HTBI primers, and a second-round multiplex PCR came next. TCRdb reanalysed the multiplex PCR reads using MiXCR and keeps one entry per CDR3 protein. The sample records about 370,000 distinct CDR3 sequences, about 17% being singletons. The sample taken for sequencing was peripheral blood. The receptors originated from an adult woman with stable Graves' hyperthyroidism.

This clonotype has a count of ten or more. The chain recombines TRBV12-3 or TRBV12-4 with TRBJ1-2, with D unresolved. CDR3 length: 13 amino acids. V lost 5 bases to trimming and J lost 1 base, with 8 bases between them. CDR3 amino acids: CASSAGINYGYTF. The CDR3 DNA reads as TGTGCCAGCAGTGCCGGTATTAACTATGGCTACACCTTC.

The chain combines TRBV7-9 with TRBJ1-6, with 10 bases lining up with TRBD1. Germline-derived CDR1 and CDR2 are SEHNR and FQNEAQ (reference sequence). This CDR3 is 15 amino acids long. After removal of 1 base from V and 8 bases from J, the junction contained 2 bases not matched to a gene. The CDR3 DNA sequence: TGTGCCAGCAGCTTAGTGGGACAGGGGCATTCACCCCTCCACTTT. Translated, it gives CASSLVGQGHSPLHF.

The sample holds many counts of this clonotype. V is TRBV29-1 and J is TRBJ1-1; the D is unclear. V was cut by 7 bases and J by 1 base, with 7 bases left in between. Germline V gene sequence: CDR1 SQVTM, CDR2 ANQGSEA. The CDR3 consists of 11 residues. The CDR3 sequence is CSAGRNTEAFF. DNA for the CDR3: TGCAGCGCCGGACGGAACACTGAAGCTTTCTTT.

This clonotype was picked up many times. The chain uses TRBV10-3 and TRBJ2-7; perhaps TRBD2 as D (5 bases). This CDR3 comprises 14 residues. Germline-derived CDR1 and CDR2 are ENHRY and SYGVKD. Trimming removed 3 bases from V and 6 bases from J, with 15 bases in between. The CDR3 nucleotides are TGTGCCATCAGTGAATCCCGGGATTCTAGCGAGCAGTACTTC. It codes for CAISESRDSSEQYF.

Ten or more counts support this clonotype. V gene TRBV28 combines with J gene TRBJ1-1; D unclear. In germline, CDR1 is MDHEN, CDR2 SYDVKM. V lost 1 base, J lost 0 bases, and 9 bases lay in between. The CDR3 runs 15 residues. The CDR3 DNA is TGTGCCAGCAGTTTATTGCAGATGATGAACACTGAAGCTTTCTTT. Protein product: CASSLLQMMNTEAFF.

This clonotype has at least ten counts. The genes are TRBV29-1 and TRBJ2-7, with 10 nucleotides matching TRBD1. The CDR3 is 13 amino acids. Trimming took 6 bases from V and 4 from J; bases not matched to a gene: 6. CDR1 and CDR2 (germline): SQVTM, ANQGSEA. The CDR3 DNA reads as TGCAGCGTCAGGACAGGGGGGGAGTACGAGCAGTACTTC. As protein: CSVRTGGEYEQYF.

The sample holds a few counts of this clonotype. The missing conserved phenylalanine or tryptophan at the end of this CDR3 makes a read error likely. The chain is built from TRBV11-3 and TRBJ2-7, with a possible D match to TRBD2 (7 bases). CDR1 and CDR2 from the germline V gene are SGHNT and YENEEA. Trimming left V 5 bases short and J 2 bases short, with 16 bases between. The CDR3 runs to 15 residues. The CDR3 loop reads CASSGGGTKAYEQYL. CDR3 nucleotides: TGTGCCAGCAGCGGGGGGGGGACAAAGGCCTACGAGCAGTACCTC.

This clonotype was detected many times. The chain couples TRBV28 to TRBJ1-2; TRBD1 matches 11 bases. Germline assignment: CDR1 MDHEN and CDR2 SYDVKM. This CDR3 has 15 residues. V lost 9 bases, J lost 2 bases, and 8 bases stayed unmatched. The CDR3 DNA follows: TGTGCCAGTCGGGACAGGGGGGTCTTGAACTATGGCTACACCTTC. Translating it yields CASRDRGVLNYGYTF.

The CDR3 nucleotides read TGCGCCAGCAGCTTGGGTTGGGTCGTCGGGAGAGGTGATACGCAGTATTTT. Translated, it gives CASSLGWVVGRGDTQYF. The genes are TRBV5-1 and TRBJ2-3; tentative D call: TRBD2 (6 bases). The V and J ends lost 0 bases and 6 bases respectively, with 20 bases between them. The CDR3 sequence is 17 residues long. Germline lookup yields CDR1 SGHRS and CDR2 YFSETQ.

This clonotype was detected many times. The gene calls are TRBV6-1 and TRBJ1-6; the D is unclear. This CDR3 spans 17 amino acids. V was pared by 3 bases and J by 7 bases, with 19 bases between. Germline V CDR1 and CDR2: MNHNS, SASEGT. CDR3 sequence: CASSDPLLAPGNSPLHF. DNA of the CDR3: TGTGCCAGCAGTGACCCACTTTTGGCACCGGGGAATTCACCCCTCCACTTT.

The genes are TRBV28 and TRBJ2-2; 11 nucleotides align to TRBD1. The CDR3 covers 16 residues. Germline CDR1 MDHEN, CDR2 SYDVKM. With V trimmed by 6 bases and J by 5 bases, 8 bases remained unmatched. Here the CDR3 DNA reads TGTGCCAGCAGCCTAGGGACAGGGGGGTATACCGGGGAGCTGTTTTTT. It is translated as CASSLGTGGYTGELFF.

The sample holds many counts of this clonotype. The genes are TRBV20-1 and TRBJ2-5; no firm D call. This CDR3 spans 12 amino acids. V was pared by 3 bases and J by 2 bases, with 7 bases between. Germline V gene data show CDR1 as DFQATT and CDR2 as SNEGSKA (reference sequence). The CDR3 bases are TGCAGTGCTAGTTTGGGGCAAGAGACCCAGTACTTC. As protein: CSASLGQETQYF.

The V and J genes are TRBV5-4 and TRBJ2-2; 9 bases are a match to TRBD2. The germline gives CDR1 SGHNT, CDR2 YYREEE (reference sequence). J was trimmed by 3 bases and V by 7 bases; bases with no gene match: 10. The CDR3 has 16 residues. This chain's CDR3 is CASFSKAGGDTGELFF. Written as DNA, the CDR3 is TGTGCCAGCTTTTCGAAAGCGGGAGGTGACACCGGGGAGCTGTTTTTT.

This clonotype was detected ten times or more. The CDR3 reads CSARRPGQGYEQYF. For the CDR3, the DNA is TGCAGTGCTAGAAGACCGGGACAGGGCTACGAGCAGTACTTC. This chain links TRBV20-1 with TRBJ2-7; 9 nucleotides agree with TRBD1. V lost 2 bases to trimming and J lost 3 bases; unmatched junction nucleotides: 5. Per germline, CDR1 DFQATT and CDR2 SNEGSKA (reference sequence). CDR3 length: 14 amino acids.

This clonotype was found a few times. A much bigger clone sits one base away, suggesting this may be a read error. The rearrangement uses TRBV27 and TRBJ2-5, with TRBD2 matching 7 bases. CDR1 and CDR2 from the germline V gene are MNHEY and SMNVEV (reference sequence). The CDR3 is 15 amino acids. CDR3 sequence reads: CASNPRAGAWETKYF. The CDR3, as DNA: TGTGCCAGCAACCCCCGTGCGGGAGCCTGGGAGACCAAGTACTTC.

This clonotype has at least ten counts. This chain uses TRBV20-1 with TRBJ2-7; the D gene is possibly TRBD2 (6 bases). V lost 5 bases and J 3 bases, leaving 11 bases between the germline ends. Germline V lookup: CDR1 DFQATT, CDR2 SNEGSKA (reference sequence). The CDR3 spans 12 residues. The CDR3 sequence is CSAWWGVYEQYF. The CDR3 DNA follows: TGCAGTGCTTGGTGGGGGGTCTACGAGCAGTACTTC.

V is TRBV7-9 and J is TRBJ1-1, with D possibly TRBD1 on 6 matching bases. CDR1 is SEHNR, CDR2 FQNEAQ, per germline (reference sequence). Trimming took off 3 bases at V and 7 bases at J, with 15 bases between the two ends. This CDR3 comprises 14 residues. CDR3 DNA: TGTGCCAGCAGCTTCTACGACAGGTACCTTGAAGCTTTCTTT. This sequence encodes CASSFYDRYLEAFF.

This clonotype has at least ten counts. This chain joins TRBV19 and TRBJ1-2, with TRBD1 matching 7 bases. The CDR3 totals 11 residues. The ends lost 3 bases at V and 8 bases at J; junction bases unmatched: 0. CDR1 and CDR2 (germline): LNHDA, SQIVND (reference sequence). The CDR3 nucleotides read TGTGCCAGTAGTATGGACAGGGGCTACACCTTC. Its translation is CASSMDRGYTF.

This clonotype was seen at least ten times. The genes are TRBV29-1 and TRBJ2-7; 8 nucleotides align to TRBD1. This CDR3 has 13 amino acids. Germline values: CDR1 SQVTM, CDR2 ANQGSEA. With 7 bases clipped from V and 3 bases from J, the junction kept 8 bases outside the gene matches. The CDR3 loop reads CSAKGQGRYEQYF. Written as DNA, the CDR3 is TGCAGCGCTAAAGGACAGGGCCGCTACGAGCAGTACTTC.

This clonotype was recorded at least ten times. The chain has TRBV28 and TRBJ2-2; D not resolved. V dropped 1 base and J dropped 6 bases, with 15 bases sitting between them. This CDR3 contains 16 residues. From germline, CDR1 is MDHEN and CDR2 SYDVKM. CDR3 protein: CASSLYGILMSGELFF. The CDR3 DNA sequence: TGTGCCAGCAGTTTATATGGCATATTAATGTCCGGGGAGCTGTTTTTT.

This clonotype was detected ten times or more. The chain links TRBV12-3 or TRBV12-4 to TRBJ1-1; D is unresolved. The CDR3 sequence is 14 residues long. Trimming pared 6 bases from V and 2 bases from J, leaving 13 bases between. CDR3: CASSRSGVNTEAFF. DNA for the CDR3: TGTGCCAGCAGCCGATCCGGTGTTAACACTGAAGCTTTCTTT.

This clonotype showed up many times. The CDR3 coding sequence is TGTGCCAGCACCCCCCGGGCTTTTAACGAGCAGTACTTC. Residues: CASTPRAFNEQYF. The chain uses TRBV12-3 or TRBV12-4 and TRBJ2-7; D is undetermined. This CDR3 is built from 13 residues. V was clipped by 7 bases and J by 5 bases, with 15 bases between them.

The rearrangement joins TRBV12-3 or TRBV12-4 to TRBJ2-7; D may match TRBD1 or TRBD2 (5 bases each). Trimming removed 0 bases from V and 4 bases from J, with 19 bases in between. The CDR3 runs 17 residues. CDR3 DNA: TGTGCCAGCAGTTTAGCGTGGGGGTCCGAAGGGGCATACGAGCAGTACTTC. Its translation: CASSLAWGSEGAYEQYF.

This clonotype was seen just once. The chain couples TRBV15 to TRBJ1-1; the D gene is possibly TRBD1 (5 bases). Trimming cost V 1 base and J 3 bases, with 9 bases left between them. Per the germline V gene, CDR1 is LNHNV and CDR2 is YYDKDF (reference sequence). There are 14 residues in the CDR3. CDR3 loop: CATSRVDSYTEAFF. DNA for the CDR3: TGTGCCACCAGCAGAGTCGACAGCTACACTGAAGCTTTCTTT.

In its sample, this clonotype was seen many times. The V gene is TRBV29-1, the J gene TRBJ2-7, with TRBD1 identical over 10 bases. V dropped 6 bases and J dropped 2; count of bases not matched to a gene: 7. Germline CDR1 reads SQVTM; CDR2 reads ANQGSEA. The CDR3 consists of 14 residues. In nucleotides, the CDR3 is TGCAGCGTGGAGACAGGGGGCGATCCCTACGAGCAGTACTTC. Residues: CSVETGGDPYEQYF.

The table lists this clonotype with many counts. V is TRBV6-5 and J is TRBJ1-2, with D perhaps matching TRBD1 (5 bases). This CDR3 has 12 amino acids. Germline CDR1 is MNHEY and CDR2 is SVGAGI. V was pared by 7 bases and J by 5 bases, with 11 bases between. The CDR3 protein is CASTGGDYGYTF. In nucleotides, the CDR3 is TGTGCCAGCACGGGGGGAGATTATGGCTACACCTTC.

This clonotype was detected ten times or more. This chain uses TRBV27 with TRBJ2-7, with a weak D call TRBD1 (6 bases). Per germline, CDR1 MNHEY and CDR2 SMNVEV (reference sequence). This CDR3 spans 13 amino acids. V was cut by 5 bases and J by 3 bases, with 11 bases left in between. This chain's CDR3 is CASSPRDIYEQYF. CDR3 sequence (DNA): TGTGCCAGCAGTCCTAGGGACATCTACGAGCAGTACTTC.

This clonotype appeared many times. CDR3 in DNA: TGCAGTGGGCGGGAGGGCTACGAGCAGTACTTC. The encoded protein is CSGREGYEQYF. The chain employs TRBV20-1 and TRBJ2-7; 9 bases map to TRBD2. The CDR3 extends over 11 amino acids. V lost 7 bases and J lost 3; bases outside the gene matches: 1. From germline, CDR1 is DFQATT and CDR2 SNEGSKA (reference sequence).

This clonotype was seen only once. A much larger clone lies one base from this, so it may be a read error. The CDR3 carries no conserved terminal phenylalanine or tryptophan, so it likely arises from a read error. The chain carries TRBV11-2 and TRBJ2-2; no definite D call. This CDR3 contains 14 residues. Germline CDR1 is SGHAT and CDR2 is FQNNGV. Trimming removed 3 bases at V and 0 bases at J, with 5 bases between. The CDR3 loop reads CASSFRPNTGELFL. In nucleotides, the CDR3 is TGTGCCAGCAGCTTTCGACCGAACACCGGGGAGCTGTTTTTG.

This clonotype was found a few times. V and J are TRBV7-2 and TRBJ2-4; a possible D gene is TRBD2 (6 bases). The CDR3 has 15 residues. Germline CDR1 SGHTA, CDR2 FQGNSA. Trimming cost V 6 bases and J 0 bases, with 12 bases left between them. Here the CDR3 reads CASREGTLAKNIQYF. Written as DNA, the CDR3 is TGTGCCAGCAGGGAAGGGACTCTAGCCAAAAACATTCAGTACTTC.

This chain uses TRBV20-1 with TRBJ2-7, with D uncertain. Trimming took off 6 bases at V and 0 bases at J, with 9 bases between the two ends. The CDR3 sequence is 12 residues long. Germline assignment: CDR1 DFQATT and CDR2 SNEGSKA (reference sequence). CDR3 sequence reads: CSAAKSSYEQYF. DNA of the CDR3: TGCAGTGCGGCTAAGAGCTCCTACGAGCAGTACTTC.